This T cell receptor (beta chain) originates from a study of metastatic and nonmetastatic thyroid tumors. Study details: Repertoire comparison spanned blood and tumor or nodule tissue of malignant and benign thyroid patients. Findings and caveats of the study: Significantly greater TCR beta diversity was reportedly found in malignant thyroid tumors than in benign nodules (in blood and tumor).

Using MiXCR, TCRdb reanalyzed the PCR reads. The data contain approximately 24,000 clones, roughly 19% of them singletons. This clone has a count of ten or more. Its target is not known. Among the patients, none had received any treatment before thyroid surgery. Trimming removed 6 bases at V and 1 base at J, with 15 bases between. The CDR3 totals 15 residues. Input material: blood. The gene calls are TRBV12-3 or TRBV12-4 and TRBJ2-5, with D possibly TRBD2 on 6 matching bases. This TCR came from a male donor with papillary thyroid cancer or a benign thyroid nodule (not recorded which). Some clones in this sample may be carry-over from other donors' samples. The CDR3 protein is CASRGRTVLQETQYF. The CDR3 DNA reads as TGTGCCAGCAGGGGGAGGACCGTCCTCCAAGAGACCCAGTACTTC.